What follows describes a single T cell receptor (beta chain). These data are taken from a study of blood T cell repertoires in COVID-19. Study background: The United States, Italy and Spain provided the acute and convalescent COVID-19 samples. PBMCs, B-cell-depleted T cells, or T cells were the source of the cDNA or gDNA that made up the material.

Study processing details: Using reference gene primer amplification, nucleated cell counts were estimated. TCRdb's copy holds only in-frame clones and misses some; the assay was immunoSEQ multiplex PCR. V, J and clone size reflect that table, while D and trimming were determined from the DNA. The repertoire holds under 300,000 clones, approximately 87% seen once, with less than 8% in the top ten. Input material: peripheral blood. The sequence was collected from a man between 60 and 75 years old with acute or convalescent COVID-19.

CDR3 residues: CASSQDPSTSGRAVQETQYF. The CDR3 DNA follows: TGTGCCAGCAGCCAAGACCCCTCGACTAGCGGGAGGGCCGTCCAAGAGACCCAGTACTTC. The J gene is TRBJ2-5, the V gene TRBV14, with 14 bases fitting TRBD2. V lost 0 bases, J lost 1 base, and 10 bases stayed unmatched. CDR3 length equals 20 residues. CDR1 is SGHDN, CDR2 FVKESK, per germline.